The 29 T cell receptor beta chains listed next were all sequenced from one sample in a study of CD8 T cells in Susac syndrome. RNA in amounts of about 0.5 to 1 ug was reverse transcribed with random hexamers. MiXCR, run by TCRdb on the immunoSEQ multiplex PCR reads, gives a single entry per CDR3 protein. The profile shows 200,000 or so distinct CDR3 sequences, approximately 95% of them singletons. The sequenced material came from CD8+ T cells from PBMCs. Receptors were obtained from a human donor with Susac syndrome.

This chain joins TRBV4-2 and TRBJ1-1, with D possibly TRBD1 on 6 matching bases. Germline loops: CDR1 LGHNA, CDR2 YNFKEQ. The CDR3 runs to 15 residues. The V and J ends lost 4 bases and 0 bases respectively, with 12 bases between them. The CDR3 region has the DNA TGTGCCAGCAGCCCGATACAGGGCATGAACACTGAAGCTTTCTTT. Translated: CASSPIQGMNTEAFF.

Note on this clonotype: A read error may account for a junction end that differs from germline. CDR3 DNA sequence: TGTGCTAGCAGCTTAGGGGTAGGGAATGAGCAGTTCTTC. Translation: CASSLGVGNEQFF. This chain uses TRBV7-7 with TRBJ2-1; D may be TRBD1 (5 bases). Germline V gene lookup returns CDR1 SSHAT and CDR2 FNYEAQ (reference sequence). The CDR3 loop spans 13 amino acids.

The CDR3 here is CASSLDDVGELFF. In DNA form, the CDR3 reads TGTGCCAGCAGCTTAGATGATGTCGGGGAGCTGTTTTTT. This chain joins TRBV7-2 and TRBJ2-2; D is uncertain. Trimming took off 1 base at V and 7 bases at J, with 7 bases between the two ends. Germline V gene lookup returns CDR1 SGHTA and CDR2 FQGNSA. The CDR3 contains 13 residues.

V usage is TRBV7-9 and J usage is TRBJ2-2; D is uncertain. The V end was cut by 3 bases, the J end by 4 bases, with 9 bases between. CDR1 SEHNR and CDR2 FQNEAQ come from the germline V gene (reference sequence). The CDR3 length is 14 residues. CDR3 sequence reads: CASSFDSSTGELFF. DNA of the CDR3: TGTGCCAGCAGCTTTGATAGCTCCACCGGGGAGCTGTTTTTT.

The chain recombines TRBV3-1 with TRBJ2-1, with TRBD2 matching over 10 bases. V was pared by 1 base and J by 0 bases, with 6 bases of the junction left unmatched. There are 18 residues in the CDR3. In germline, CDR1 is LGHDT, CDR2 YNNKEL (reference sequence). The CDR3 reads CASSQGSSGGSSYNEQFF. The CDR3 DNA reads TGTGCCAGCAGCCAAGGTTCTAGCGGGGGAAGCTCCTACAATGAGCAGTTCTTC.

This rearrangement joins TRBV2 to TRBJ2-7, with a weak D call TRBD1 (7 bases). Germline assignment: CDR1 SNHLY and CDR2 FYNNEI. V dropped 4 bases and J dropped 6 bases, with 16 bases sitting between them. The CDR3 sequence is 14 residues long. The CDR3 reads CASSAGDSSGEQYF. For the CDR3, the DNA is TGTGCCAGCAGTGCCGGGGACAGTAGCGGCGAGCAGTACTTC.

This chain's CDR3 is CASRSGGLKDTQYF. CDR3 DNA: TGTGCCAGCCGTAGCGGGGGTCTGAAAGATACGCAGTATTTT. The chain recombines TRBV6-5 with TRBJ2-3, with 9 bases matching TRBD2. CDR3 length: 14 amino acids. Unmatched junction bases numbered 8, after V lost 8 bases and J lost 5 bases. Germline-derived CDR1 and CDR2 are MNHEY and SVGAGI.

The CDR3 DNA is TGTGCCAGCAGCCACGGTAACCCAGCAGCTGTAACAGATACGCAGTATTTT. It codes for CASSHGNPAAVTDTQYF. The chain employs TRBV3-1 and TRBJ2-3; D gene unclear. Germline-derived CDR1 and CDR2 are LGHDT and YNNKEL (reference sequence). V was cut by 3 bases and J by 3 bases, with 19 bases left in between. The CDR3 loop spans 17 amino acids.

The V gene is TRBV30, the J gene TRBJ1-2, with D hard to call. This CDR3 contains 14 residues. Germline lookup yields CDR1 GTSNPN and CDR2 SVGIG (reference sequence). With 0 bases removed from V and 0 bases from J, the gap between germline ends came to 8 bases. The CDR3 bases are TGTGCCTGGAGTGTATTATCAGCTAACTATGGCTACACCTTC. The encoded protein is CAWSVLSANYGYTF.

The CDR3 region is CSVDWASSYNEQFF. In DNA, the CDR3 is TGCAGCGTTGATTGGGCAAGCTCCTACAATGAGCAGTTCTTC. This rearrangement joins TRBV29-1 to TRBJ2-1, with unresolved D. V lost 3 bases and J lost 0, with 9 bases in between. Germline CDR1 reads SQVTM; CDR2 reads ANQGSEA. The CDR3 runs to 14 residues.

The chain has TRBV29-1 and TRBJ1-5, with D tentatively TRBD1 (6 bases). CDR1 is SQVTM and CDR2 is ANQGSEA in the germline V gene. The CDR3 loop spans 15 amino acids. The V end lost 3 bases, the J end lost 0 bases, and 12 bases lay between the germline ends. The CDR3 protein is CSVDLRQDSNQPQHF. The CDR3 coding sequence is TGCAGCGTTGACCTCAGACAGGATAGCAATCAGCCCCAGCATTTT.

V usage is TRBV12-5 and J usage is TRBJ2-3, with TRBD2 identical over 8 bases. This CDR3 comprises 15 residues. The ends lost 6 bases at V and 0 bases at J; junction bases unmatched: 5. The V gene's germline CDR1 is LGHNT and CDR2 FRNRAP. The CDR3 here is CASGRGGSSTDTQYF. The CDR3 DNA reads TGTGCTAGTGGCCGGGGGGGCTCTAGCACAGATACGCAGTATTTT.

The V gene is TRBV7-9, the J gene TRBJ2-7, with D perhaps TRBD1 (5 bases). Per germline, CDR1 SEHNR and CDR2 FQNEAQ (reference sequence). The CDR3 runs 13 residues. V was clipped by 1 base and J by 9 bases, with 13 bases between them. CDR3 region: CASSLGEQGRQYF. CDR3 bases: TGTGCCAGCAGCTTAGGTGAGCAGGGAAGGCAGTACTTC.

This sequence joins TRBV7-9 and TRBJ2-6; D unresolved. The CDR3 is 16 residues long. V lost 1 base and J lost 0, with 7 bases in between. Germline V CDR1 and CDR2: SEHNR, FQNEAQ (reference sequence). The CDR3 nucleotides are TGTGCCAGCAGCTTAGATGTGGGCTCTGGGGCCAACGTCCTGACTTTC. The encoded protein is CASSLDVGSGANVLTF.

The genes are TRBV5-4 and TRBJ2-2; 8 nucleotides agree with TRBD1. The V and J ends lost 2 bases and 7 bases, in that order; junction bases with no gene match: 7. Per germline, CDR1 SGHNT and CDR2 YYREEE (reference sequence). There are 15 residues in the CDR3. The CDR3 DNA reads TGTGCCAGCAGCTTTCCCAGGGGGCCTGGCGGGGAGCTGTTTTTT. It encodes CASSFPRGPGGELFF.

The rearrangement joins TRBV30 to TRBJ2-7; 7 positions agree with TRBD1. Germline values: CDR1 GTSNPN, CDR2 SVGIG (reference sequence). V trimming: 0 bases; J trimming: 1 base; junction bases outside the gene matches: 12. The CDR3 spans 17 residues. CDR3 DNA sequence: TGTGCCTGGAGTGTACCGATATCCCCGGGACAGTCCTACGAGCAGTACTTC. This encodes CAWSVPISPGQSYEQYF.

This clonotype was counted only a few times. The chain employs TRBV5-1 and TRBJ2-5, with 10 bases lining up with TRBD2. The V gene end was trimmed by 3 bases and the J gene end by 6 bases; junction bases not matched to a gene: 5. Germline CDR1 is SGHRS and CDR2 is YFSETQ. This CDR3 contains 14 residues. The CDR3 protein is CASSSTSGEKTQYF. CDR3 bases: TGCGCCAGCAGCTCAACTAGCGGGGAGAAGACCCAGTACTTC.

This chain links TRBV5-4 with TRBJ1-4; 7 bases agree with TRBD1. Germline values: CDR1 SGHNT, CDR2 YYREEE (reference sequence). V was clipped by 4 bases and J by 7 bases; unmatched bases: 4. The CDR3 length is 13 residues. This CDR3 is CASSTWTGEKLFF. CDR3 sequence (DNA): TGTGCCAGCAGCACCTGGACAGGTGAAAAACTGTTTTTT.

Here the CDR3 reads CASMSSGTQYF. CDR3 in DNA: TGTGCCAGTATGTCATCGGGGACCCAGTACTTC. The chain employs TRBV19 and TRBJ2-5; D unresolved. The CDR3 contains 11 residues. Trimming took off 7 bases at V and 7 bases at J, with 10 bases between the two ends. Germline V gives CDR1 LNHDA, CDR2 SQIVND (reference sequence).

J is TRBJ2-7 and V is TRBV7-2; 10 nucleotides line up with TRBD2. J was trimmed by 0 bases and V by 4 bases; bases with no gene match: 3. The CDR3 consists of 15 residues. Germline V gene data show CDR1 as SGHTA and CDR2 as FQGNSA. The CDR3 is CASSWGLATSYEQYF. DNA of the CDR3: TGTGCCAGCAGCTGGGGACTAGCGACCTCCTACGAGCAGTACTTC.

V gene TRBV3-1 combines with J gene TRBJ2-2; D might be TRBD2 (6 bases). With 0 bases removed from V and 4 bases from J, the gap between germline ends came to 15 bases. This CDR3 has 17 residues. The germline CDR1 and CDR2 sequences are LGHDT and YNNKEL (reference sequence). CDR3 in DNA: TGTGCCAGCAGCCAAGATCCTGGGGAGGTGGGCACCGGGGAGCTGTTTTTT. This sequence encodes CASSQDPGEVGTGELFF.

The V gene is TRBV25-1, the J gene TRBJ1-3; no definite D call. This CDR3 has 12 amino acids. V was trimmed by 7 bases and J by 4 bases, leaving 8 bases between them. The germline CDR1 and CDR2 sequences are MGHDK and SYGVNS. CDR3 protein: CASTEGGNTIYF. The CDR3, as DNA: TGTGCCAGCACCGAAGGCGGAAACACCATATATTTT.

The chain recombines TRBV20-1 with TRBJ2-5; 8 bases align to TRBD1. With 2 bases clipped from V and 5 bases from J, the junction kept 10 bases outside the gene matches. Per germline, CDR1 DFQATT and CDR2 SNEGSKA (reference sequence). The CDR3 runs to 15 residues. The CDR3 DNA sequence: TGCAGTGCTAGATGGATTGGACAGGGTGAGGAGACCCAGTACTTC. Residues: CSARWIGQGEETQYF.

The gene calls are TRBV4-1 and TRBJ1-2; D is possibly TRBD1 (5 bases). The CDR3 has 15 amino acids. Per the germline V gene, CDR1 is MGHRA and CDR2 is YSYEKL. Trimming shortened V by 0 bases and J by 6 bases, and 14 bases separated the two germline ends. The CDR3 nucleotides read TGCGCCAGCAGCCAAGATACAGGCCCTGGGAATGGCTACACCTTC. The encoded protein is CASSQDTGPGNGYTF.

Only a few counts were recorded for this clonotype. CDR3 sequence: CASSSRPNEQFF. CDR3 coding DNA: TGTGCCAGCAGTTCTCGCCCCAATGAGCAGTTCTTC. The chain carries TRBV6-5 and TRBJ2-1; unclear D gene. Germline values: CDR1 MNHEY, CDR2 SVGAGI. This CDR3 has 12 residues. V was trimmed by 4 bases and J by 6 bases, leaving 7 bases between them.

The chain carries TRBV7-9 and TRBJ1-5, with no clear D. Trimming took 5 bases from V and 9 from J, leaving 11 bases between them. The CDR3 has 12 residues. Germline V gives CDR1 SEHNR, CDR2 FQNEAQ (reference sequence). The CDR3 DNA sequence: TGTGCCAGCAGCGAAGAGAATTTGCCCCAGCATTTT. It encodes CASSEENLPQHF. Full variable domain (missing parts from reference TRBV7-9 and TRBJ1-5): DTGVSQNPRHKITKRGQNVTFRCDPISEHNRLYWYRQTLGQGPEFLTYFQNEAQLEKSRLLSDRFSAERPKGSFSTLEIQRTEQGDSAMYLCASSEENLPQHFGDGTRLSIL.

The chain links TRBV10-3 to TRBJ2-7; 8 positions match TRBD1. CDR1 is ENHRY and CDR2 is SYGVKD in the germline V gene. J lost 3 bases, V lost 9 bases, and 1 base had no gene match. This CDR3 has 11 residues. The CDR3 sequence is CAIGQGYEQYF. For the CDR3, the DNA is TGTGCCATAGGACAGGGCTACGAGCAGTACTTC.

The chain joins TRBV4-1 to TRBJ2-1, with a possible D match to TRBD2 (6 bases). The CDR3 runs to 16 residues. CDR1 is MGHRA and CDR2 is YSYEKL in the germline V gene. Trimming cost V 1 base and J 5 bases, with 15 bases left between them. Here the CDR3 reads CASSQVGSGKNNEQFF. The CDR3 region has the DNA TGCGCCAGCAGCCAAGTGGGTAGCGGAAAAAACAATGAGCAGTTCTTC.

The chain employs TRBV6-5 and TRBJ2-5, with D maybe TRBD1 (5 bases). CDR3 length: 15 amino acids. The germline V and J ends were trimmed by 3 bases and 5 bases, with 16 bases remaining between them. CDR1 is MNHEY, CDR2 SVGAGI, per germline. The CDR3 loop reads CASSYRAGKVETQYF. In DNA form, the CDR3 reads TGTGCCAGCAGTTATCGGGCAGGGAAGGTGGAGACCCAGTACTTC.